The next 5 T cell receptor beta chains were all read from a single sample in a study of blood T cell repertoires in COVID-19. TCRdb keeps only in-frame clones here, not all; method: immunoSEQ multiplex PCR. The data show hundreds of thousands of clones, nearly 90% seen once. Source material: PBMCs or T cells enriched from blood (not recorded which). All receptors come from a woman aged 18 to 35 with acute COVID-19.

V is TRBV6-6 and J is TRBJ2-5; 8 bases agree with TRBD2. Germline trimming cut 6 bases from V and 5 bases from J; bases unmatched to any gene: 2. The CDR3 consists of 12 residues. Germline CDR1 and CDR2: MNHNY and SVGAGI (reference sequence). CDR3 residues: CASSREGETQYF. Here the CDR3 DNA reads TGTGCCAGCAGCCGGGAGGGGGAGACCCAGTACTTC.

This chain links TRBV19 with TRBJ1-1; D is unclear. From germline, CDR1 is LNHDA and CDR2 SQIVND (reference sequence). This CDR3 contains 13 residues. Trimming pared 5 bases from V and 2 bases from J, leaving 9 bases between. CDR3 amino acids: CASSAVGNTEAFF. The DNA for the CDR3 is TGTGCCAGTAGTGCGGTCGGCAACACTGAAGCTTTCTTT.

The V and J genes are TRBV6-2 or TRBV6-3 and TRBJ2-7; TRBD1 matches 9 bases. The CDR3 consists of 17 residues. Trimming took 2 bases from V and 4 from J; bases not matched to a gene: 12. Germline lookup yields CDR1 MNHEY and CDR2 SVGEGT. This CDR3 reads CASSYDRRDRAGYEQYF. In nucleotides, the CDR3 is TGTGCCAGCAGTTACGACCGGAGGGACAGGGCGGGATACGAGCAGTACTTC.

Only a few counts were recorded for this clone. The CDR3 here is CASSFGHEFGEQYF. The CDR3 DNA is TGTGCCAGCAGCTTTGGACACGAGTTCGGGGAGCAGTACTTC. This chain joins TRBV5-4 and TRBJ2-7; TRBD1 might be the D (5 bases). The V end lost 2 bases, the J end lost 7 bases, and 16 bases lay between the germline ends. This CDR3 comprises 14 residues. CDR1 is SGHNT, CDR2 YYREEE, per germline (reference sequence).

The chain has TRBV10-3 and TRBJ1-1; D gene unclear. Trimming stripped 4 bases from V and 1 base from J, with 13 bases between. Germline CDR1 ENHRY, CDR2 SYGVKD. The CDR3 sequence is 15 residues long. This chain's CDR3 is CAISGDTLRNTEAFF. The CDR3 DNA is TGTGCCATCAGTGGAGACACTCTCCGGAACACTGAAGCTTTCTTT.